The sequence of this TCR beta chain was determined in a study of blood T cells in healthy people across ages. The wider study: About one barcoded TCR beta cDNA was captured per two T cells.

Combining a sample-barcoded 5' primer with a J-beta primer mix, a second PCR ran for roughly 7 to 11 cycles. Sequencing recovered at least 3 million CDR3-containing paired-end reads from each sample. TCRdb re-called the 5' RACE reads through MiXCR, storing one row per CDR3 protein. Here the sample spans approximately 810,000 distinct CDR3 sequences, around 30% being singletons. The CDR3 extends over 16 amino acids. V trimming: 6 bases; J trimming: 2 bases; junction bases outside the gene matches: 9. Germline CDR1 and CDR2: MNHNS and SASEGT. In the case of this clonotype: Its antigen is not known.

Study-wide results and caveats: Per million T cells, the diversity of TCR beta decreased roughly linearly as age advanced. When set beside aged donors, long-lived donors presented more naive CD4+ cells and higher diversity.

The chain is built from TRBV6-1 and TRBJ2-2, with 7 bases matching TRBD1. What was sequenced was blood. The TCR sequence derives from an elderly woman in good health. CDR3 in DNA: TGTGCCAGCAGAAGAACAGGGGTGGGAAACACCGGGGAGCTGTTTTTT. As protein: CASRRTGVGNTGELFF.